The sequence of this TCR beta chain was determined in a study of neurological immune-mediated disorders. Study-wide results and limits: The multiple sclerosis repertoire cluster was associated with no clinical or MRI feature. No CDR3 amino acid sequences recurred among expanded clones across subjects, suggesting private repertoires in all groups. One cluster of related CDR3 sequences contained, by phylogenetic grouping, the repertoires of 18 of 34 multiple sclerosis patients and formed a possible signature.

TCRdb recomputed calls from the 5' RACE reads with MiXCR, one row per CDR3 protein. The top ten hold over 6.5% of the sample, which has about 80,000 distinct CDR3 sequences, approximately 6% seen once. Stated time point: longitudinal time-point 2. This clonotype was recorded at least ten times. Antigen: not known. The source is a woman aged 55-70 years with multiple sclerosis. The source material was PBMCs.

For the CDR3, the DNA is TGTGCCAGCAGTTCCGCAGGGGTGGGGACCGGGGAGCTGTTTTTT. This translates into CASSSAGVGTGELFF. The genes are TRBV12-3 or TRBV12-4 and TRBJ2-2; a weak D match, TRBD1 (6 bases). The ends were cut back, 4 bases at V and 5 bases at J, with 14 bases in the middle. This CDR3 region has 15 residues.